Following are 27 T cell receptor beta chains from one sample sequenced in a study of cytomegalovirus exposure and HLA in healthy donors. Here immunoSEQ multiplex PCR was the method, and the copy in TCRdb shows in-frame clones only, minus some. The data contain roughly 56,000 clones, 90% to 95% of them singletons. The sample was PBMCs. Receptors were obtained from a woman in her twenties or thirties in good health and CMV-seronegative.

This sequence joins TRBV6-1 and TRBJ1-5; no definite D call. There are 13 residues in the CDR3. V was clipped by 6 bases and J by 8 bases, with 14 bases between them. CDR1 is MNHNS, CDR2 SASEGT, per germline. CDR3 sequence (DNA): TGTGCCAGCAGGATATTGGCCGGGGAGCCCCAGCATTTT. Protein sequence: CASRILAGEPQHF.

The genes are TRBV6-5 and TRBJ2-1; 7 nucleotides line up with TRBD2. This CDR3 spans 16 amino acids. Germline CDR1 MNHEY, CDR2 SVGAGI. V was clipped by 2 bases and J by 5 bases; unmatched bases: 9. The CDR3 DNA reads TGTGCCAGCAGTTACCGCGCTAGCGGACACGACAATGAGCAGTTCTTC. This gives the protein CASSYRASGHDNEQFF.

The CDR3 spells CAIRQGTSGPGLETQYF. In nucleotides, the CDR3 is TGTGCCATCAGGCAGGGGACTAGCGGGCCGGGCCTAGAGACCCAGTACTTC. The rearrangement links TRBV10-3 to TRBJ2-5; 12 positions match TRBD2. Per the germline V gene, CDR1 is ENHRY and CDR2 is SYGVKD. The CDR3 sequence is 17 residues long. The V segment lost 6 bases and the J segment 4 bases; nucleotides outside the gene matches: 12.

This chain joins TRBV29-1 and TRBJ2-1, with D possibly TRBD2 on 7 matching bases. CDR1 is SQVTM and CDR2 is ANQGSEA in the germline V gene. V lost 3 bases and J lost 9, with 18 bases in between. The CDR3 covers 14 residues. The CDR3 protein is CSVDFGGRRIEQFF. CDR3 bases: TGCAGCGTTGATTTCGGGGGGCGACGAATTGAGCAGTTCTTC.

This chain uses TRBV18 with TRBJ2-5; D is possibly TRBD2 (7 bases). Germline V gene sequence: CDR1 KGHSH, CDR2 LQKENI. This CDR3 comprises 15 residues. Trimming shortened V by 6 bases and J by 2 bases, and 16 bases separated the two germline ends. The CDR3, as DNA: TGTGCCAGCTCCCCCCCCGGGGGGCCACAAGAGACCCAGTACTTC. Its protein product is CASSPPGGPQETQYF. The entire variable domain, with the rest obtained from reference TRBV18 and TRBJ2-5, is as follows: NAGVMQNPRHLVRRRGQEARLRCSPMKGHSHVYWYRQLPEEGLKFMVYLQKENIIDESGMPKERFSAEFPKEGPSILRIQQVVRGDSAAYFCASSPPGGPQETQYFGPGTRLLVL.

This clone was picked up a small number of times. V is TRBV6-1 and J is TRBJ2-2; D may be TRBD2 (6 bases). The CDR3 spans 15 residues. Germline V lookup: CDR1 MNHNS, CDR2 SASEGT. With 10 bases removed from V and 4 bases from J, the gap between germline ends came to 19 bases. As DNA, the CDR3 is TGTGCCACCCAAAAGGATGGGGGGAGCACCGGGGAGCTGTTTTTT. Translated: CATQKDGGSTGELFF.

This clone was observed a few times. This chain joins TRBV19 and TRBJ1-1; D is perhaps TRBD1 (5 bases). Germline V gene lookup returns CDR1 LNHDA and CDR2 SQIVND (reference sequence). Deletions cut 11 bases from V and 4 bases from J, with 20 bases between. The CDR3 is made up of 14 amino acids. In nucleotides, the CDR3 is TGTGCCGTCTCCTCTGGCGGGGGGTCCACTGAAGCTTTCTTT. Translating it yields CAVSSGGGSTEAFF.

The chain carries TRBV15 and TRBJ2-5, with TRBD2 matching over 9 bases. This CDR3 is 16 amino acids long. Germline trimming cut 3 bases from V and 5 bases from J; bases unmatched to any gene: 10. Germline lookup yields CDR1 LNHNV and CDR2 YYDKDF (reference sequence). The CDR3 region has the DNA TGTGCCACCAGCAGTGTTATAGCGGGGGCCTGGGAGACCCAGTACTTC. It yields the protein CATSSVIAGAWETQYF.

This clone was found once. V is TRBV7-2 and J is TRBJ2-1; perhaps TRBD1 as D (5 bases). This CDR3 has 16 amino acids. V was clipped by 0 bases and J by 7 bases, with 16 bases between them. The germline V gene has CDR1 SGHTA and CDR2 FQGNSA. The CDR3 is CASSLAMSKGQNEQFF. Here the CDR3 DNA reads TGTGCCAGCAGCTTAGCCATGTCGAAGGGGCAGAATGAGCAGTTCTTC.

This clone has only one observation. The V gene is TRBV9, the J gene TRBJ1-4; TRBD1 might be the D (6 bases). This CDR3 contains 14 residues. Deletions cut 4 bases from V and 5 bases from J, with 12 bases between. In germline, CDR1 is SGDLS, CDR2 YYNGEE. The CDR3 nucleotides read TGTGCCAGCAGCCCCCAGGGGTCGAATGAAAAACTGTTTTTT. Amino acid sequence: CASSPQGSNEKLFF.

DNA of the CDR3: TGTGCCAGCAGCTTAGTCGGCACTCAGGGGGAAAAACTGTTTTTT. Translating gives CASSLVGTQGEKLFF. The chain couples TRBV7-2 to TRBJ1-4; D may be TRBD1 (6 bases). This CDR3 has 15 amino acids. CDR1 and CDR2 from the germline V gene are SGHTA and FQGNSA. Trimming removed 1 base from V and 8 bases from J, with 14 bases in between.

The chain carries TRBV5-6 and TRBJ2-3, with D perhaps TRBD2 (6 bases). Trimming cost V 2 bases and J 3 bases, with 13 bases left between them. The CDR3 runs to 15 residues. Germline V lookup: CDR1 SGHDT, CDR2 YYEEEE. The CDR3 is CASSLGGIGTDTQYF. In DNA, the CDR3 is TGTGCCAGCAGCTTAGGAGGGATCGGGACAGATACGCAGTATTTT. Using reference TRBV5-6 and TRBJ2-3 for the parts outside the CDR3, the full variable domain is DAGVTQSPTHLIKTRGQQVTLRCSPKSGHDTVSWYQQALGQGPQFIFQYYEEEERQRGNFPDRFSGHQFPNYSSELNVNALLLGDSALYLCASSLGGIGTDTQYFGPGTRLTVL.

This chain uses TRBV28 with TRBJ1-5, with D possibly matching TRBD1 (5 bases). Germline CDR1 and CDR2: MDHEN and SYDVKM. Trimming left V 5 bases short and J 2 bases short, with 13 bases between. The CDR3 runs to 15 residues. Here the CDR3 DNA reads TGTGCCAGCAGTGGAACAGGCAAGGGCAATCAGCCCCAGCATTTT. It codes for CASSGTGKGNQPQHF.

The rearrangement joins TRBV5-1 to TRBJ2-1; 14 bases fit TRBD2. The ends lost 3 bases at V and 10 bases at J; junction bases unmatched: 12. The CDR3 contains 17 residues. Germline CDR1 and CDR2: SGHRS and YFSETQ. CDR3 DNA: TGCGCCAGCAGCTGGGGATCCGGGACTAGCGGGAGCGGGGAGCAGTTCTTC. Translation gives CASSWGSGTSGSGEQFF. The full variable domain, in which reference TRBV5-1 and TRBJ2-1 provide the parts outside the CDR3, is KAGVTQTPRYLIKTRGQQVTLSCSPISGHRSVSWYQQTPGQGLQFLFEYFSETQRNKGNFPGRFSGRQFSNSRSEMNVSTLELGDSALYLCASSWGSGTSGSGEQFFGPGTRLTVL.

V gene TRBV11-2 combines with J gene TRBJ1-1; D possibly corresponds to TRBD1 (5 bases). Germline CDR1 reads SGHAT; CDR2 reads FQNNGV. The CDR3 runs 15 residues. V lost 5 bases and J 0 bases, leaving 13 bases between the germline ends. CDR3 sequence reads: CASSKAGRMNTEAFF. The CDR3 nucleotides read TGTGCCAGCAGCAAGGCGGGACGAATGAACACTGAAGCTTTCTTT.

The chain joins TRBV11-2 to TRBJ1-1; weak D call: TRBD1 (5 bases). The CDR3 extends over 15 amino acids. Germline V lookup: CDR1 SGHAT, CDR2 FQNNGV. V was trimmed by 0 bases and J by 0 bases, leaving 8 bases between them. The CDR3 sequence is CASSLDSGLNTEAFF. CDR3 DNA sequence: TGTGCCAGCAGCTTAGATTCAGGGCTGAACACTGAAGCTTTCTTT.

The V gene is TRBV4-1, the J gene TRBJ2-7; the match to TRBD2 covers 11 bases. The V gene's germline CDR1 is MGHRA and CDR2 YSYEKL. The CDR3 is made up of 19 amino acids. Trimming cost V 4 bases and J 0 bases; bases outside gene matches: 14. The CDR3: CASSPRTAGLAEYSYEQYF. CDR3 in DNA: TGCGCCAGCAGCCCAAGGACCGCGGGACTAGCGGAATACTCCTACGAGCAGTACTTC.

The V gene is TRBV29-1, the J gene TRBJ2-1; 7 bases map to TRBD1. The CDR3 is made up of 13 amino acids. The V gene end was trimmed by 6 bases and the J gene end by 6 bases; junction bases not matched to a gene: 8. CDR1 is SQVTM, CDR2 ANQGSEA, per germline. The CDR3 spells CSVSRDSVNEQFF. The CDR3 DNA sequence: TGCAGCGTCTCACGGGACAGCGTCAATGAGCAGTTCTTC.

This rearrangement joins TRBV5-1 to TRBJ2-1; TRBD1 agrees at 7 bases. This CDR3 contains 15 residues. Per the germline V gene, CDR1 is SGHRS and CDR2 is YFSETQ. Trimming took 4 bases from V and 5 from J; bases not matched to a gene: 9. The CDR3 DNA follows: TGCGCCAGCAGCCCCCGGGACAGTCTTAACAATGAGCAGTTCTTC. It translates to CASSPRDSLNNEQFF. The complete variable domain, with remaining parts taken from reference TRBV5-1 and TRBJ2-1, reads KAGVTQTPRYLIKTRGQQVTLSCSPISGHRSVSWYQQTPGQGLQFLFEYFSETQRNKGNFPGRFSGRQFSNSRSEMNVSTLELGDSALYLCASSPRDSLNNEQFFGPGTRLTVL.

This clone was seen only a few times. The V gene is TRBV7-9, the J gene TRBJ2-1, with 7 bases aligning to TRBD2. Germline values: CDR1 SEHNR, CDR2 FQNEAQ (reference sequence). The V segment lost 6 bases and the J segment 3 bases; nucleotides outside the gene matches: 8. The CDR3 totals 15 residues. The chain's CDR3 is CASSKPGEGYNEQFF. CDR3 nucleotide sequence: TGTGCCAGCAGTAAGCCCGGGGAGGGCTACAATGAGCAGTTCTTC.

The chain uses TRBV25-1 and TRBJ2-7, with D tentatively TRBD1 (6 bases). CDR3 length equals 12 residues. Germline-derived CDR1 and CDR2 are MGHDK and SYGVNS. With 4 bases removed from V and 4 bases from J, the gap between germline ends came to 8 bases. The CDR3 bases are TGTGCCAGCAGTGCACAGGGTTACGAGCAGTACTTC. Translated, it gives CASSAQGYEQYF.

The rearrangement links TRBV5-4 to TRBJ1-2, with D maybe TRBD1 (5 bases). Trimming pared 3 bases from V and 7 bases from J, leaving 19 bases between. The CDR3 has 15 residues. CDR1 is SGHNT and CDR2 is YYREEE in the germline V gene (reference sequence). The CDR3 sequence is CASSWGGDVLGGYTF. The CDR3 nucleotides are TGTGCCAGCAGCTGGGGAGGGGACGTCTTGGGTGGCTACACCTTC. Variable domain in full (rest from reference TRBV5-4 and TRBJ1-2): ETGVTQSPTHLIKTRGQQVTLRCSSQSGHNTVSWYQQALGQGPQFIFQYYREEENGRGNFPPRFSGLQFPNYSSELNVNALELDDSALYLCASSWGGDVLGGYTFGSGTRLTVV.

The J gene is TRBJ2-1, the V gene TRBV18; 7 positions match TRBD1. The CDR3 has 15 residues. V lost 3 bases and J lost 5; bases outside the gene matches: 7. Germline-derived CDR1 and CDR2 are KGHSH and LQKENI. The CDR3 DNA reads TGTGCCAGCTCACCTTACGGGACAGTAGACAATGAGCAGTTCTTC. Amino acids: CASSPYGTVDNEQFF.

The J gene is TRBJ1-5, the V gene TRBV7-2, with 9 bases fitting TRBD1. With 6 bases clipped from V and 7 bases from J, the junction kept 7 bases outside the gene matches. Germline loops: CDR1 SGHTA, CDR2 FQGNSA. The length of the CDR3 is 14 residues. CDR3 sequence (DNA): TGTGCCAGCAGTCCGGGACAGGGTATCCAGCCCCAGCATTTT. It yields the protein CASSPGQGIQPQHF.

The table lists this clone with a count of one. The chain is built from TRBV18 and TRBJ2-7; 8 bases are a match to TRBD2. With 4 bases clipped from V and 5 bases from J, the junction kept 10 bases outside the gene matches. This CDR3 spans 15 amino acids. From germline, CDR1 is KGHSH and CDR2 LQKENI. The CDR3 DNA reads TGTGCCAGCTCACAGCTACTAGCGGAAACGGACGAGCAGTACTTC. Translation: CASSQLLAETDEQYF.

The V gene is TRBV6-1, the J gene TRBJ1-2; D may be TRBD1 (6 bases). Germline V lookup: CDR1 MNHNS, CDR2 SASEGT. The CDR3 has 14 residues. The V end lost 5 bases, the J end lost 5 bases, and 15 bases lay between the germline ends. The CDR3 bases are TGTGCCAGCAGTAAGGACAGATCGGGGTATGGCTACACCTTC. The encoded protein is CASSKDRSGYGYTF.

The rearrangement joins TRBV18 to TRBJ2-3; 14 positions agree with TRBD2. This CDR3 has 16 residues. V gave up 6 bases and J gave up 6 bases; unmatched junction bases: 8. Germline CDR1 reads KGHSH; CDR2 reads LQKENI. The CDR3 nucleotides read TGTGCCAGCTCCCAAGGGACTAGCGGGAGCGTGGATACGCAGTATTTT. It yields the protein CASSQGTSGSVDTQYF.